These 19 T cell receptor beta chains originate from one sample sequenced in a study of blood T cells in healthy people across ages. The authors ran a second PCR of 7 to 11 cycles using a sample-barcoded 5' primer and a J-beta primer mix. TCRdb reanalysed the 5' RACE reads using MiXCR and keeps one entry per CDR3 protein. This repertoire shows 800,000 to 1,300,000 distinct CDR3 sequences, 25% found once; its top ten account for 0.65% to 0.75%. These sequences were also reported in another study, on T cells of mothers and their children.

The sample was blood. Receptors originate from a girl aged 2 to 10 in good health.

This clonotype came up many times. The chain couples TRBV4-3 to TRBJ1-5, with a weak D call TRBD1 (5 bases). CDR1 and CDR2 from the germline V gene are LGHNA and YSLEER. The CDR3 extends over 16 amino acids. V was shortened by 0 bases and J by 4 bases, with 13 bases between the two germline ends. Written as DNA, the CDR3 is TGCGCCAGCAGCCAAGATAGGTGGGACCCTAATCAGCCCCAGCATTTT. It yields the protein CASSQDRWDPNQPQHF.

This clonotype occurred many times. This chain links TRBV12-3 or TRBV12-4 with TRBJ2-3, with 7 bases aligning to TRBD1. The CDR3 has 15 amino acids. J lost 0 bases, V lost 5 bases, and 5 bases had no gene match. For the CDR3, the DNA is TGTGCCAGCAGTACTTGGGACAGTAGCACAGATACGCAGTATTTT. Translated, it gives CASSTWDSSTDTQYF.

This clonotype was seen a few times. The chain couples TRBV20-1 to TRBJ2-5; 8 bases match TRBD2. The end of the DNA aligns better with TRBJ2-1, so the J call may be wrong. This CDR3 comprises 15 residues. Germline-derived CDR1 and CDR2 are DFQATT and SNEGSKA (reference sequence). CDR3 bases: TGCAGTGCTAAGTTGAGACTAGCGAGTCCCAATGAGCAGTTCTTC. Its protein product is CSAKLRLASPNEQFF.

The rearrangement joins TRBV28 to TRBJ2-1; D tentatively reads TRBD1 or TRBD2 (5 bases each). CDR3 length: 12 residues. The germline CDR1 and CDR2 sequences are MDHEN and SYDVKM. Trimming took off 3 bases at V and 13 bases at J, with 13 bases between the two ends. CDR3 sequence (DNA): TGTGCCAGCAGTTTGAGGGCAGGGAGACAGTTCTTC. Amino acids: CASSLRAGRQFF.

This chain joins TRBV6-2 or TRBV6-3 and TRBJ1-3; no firm D call. CDR3 size: 11 residues. Germline loops: CDR1 MNHEY, CDR2 SVGEGT. The ends were cut back, 2 bases at V and 4 bases at J, with 0 bases in the middle. In DNA, the CDR3 is TGTGCCAGCAGTTACGGAAACACCATATATTTT. Protein sequence: CASSYGNTIYF.

The chain carries TRBV20-1 and TRBJ2-5, with D possibly being TRBD1 or TRBD2 (5 bases each). Trimming pared 4 bases from V and 4 bases from J, leaving 13 bases between. This CDR3 comprises 13 residues. Germline CDR1 is DFQATT and CDR2 is SNEGSKA (reference sequence). In nucleotides, the CDR3 is TGCAGTGCTACACGGGGCCCCGGAGAGACCCAGTACTTC. It specifies CSATRGPGETQYF.

This clonotype was seen a handful of times. The rearrangement uses TRBV20-1 and TRBJ2-3, with TRBD2 matching 8 bases. In germline, CDR1 is DFQATT, CDR2 SNEGSKA (reference sequence). Trimming cost V 4 bases and J 0 bases; bases outside gene matches: 3. The CDR3 sequence is 14 residues long. DNA for the CDR3: TGCAGTGCTATTAGCGGGGCTAGCACAGATACGCAGTATTTT. Translating it yields CSAISGASTDTQYF.

This clonotype was seen a handful of times. This sequence joins TRBV7-9 and TRBJ2-5, with a weak D call TRBD1 (6 bases). The V gene lost 3 bases and the J gene lost 2 bases, with 16 bases spanning the gap. In germline, CDR1 is SEHNR, CDR2 FQNEAQ (reference sequence). The CDR3 length is 16 residues. This CDR3 reads CASSFMVAQGQETQYF. CDR3 nucleotides: TGTGCCAGCAGCTTTATGGTCGCCCAGGGGCAAGAGACCCAGTACTTC.

The chain couples TRBV3-1 to TRBJ2-1; weak D call: TRBD2 (6 bases). The CDR3 sequence is 14 residues long. Per germline, CDR1 LGHDT and CDR2 YNNKEL (reference sequence). Trimming removed 3 bases from V and 6 bases from J, with 12 bases in between. The CDR3 DNA reads as TGTGCCAGCAGCCACGGCGGGGTCAGCAATGAGCAGTTCTTC. It yields the protein CASSHGGVSNEQFF.

The V call is TRBV6-6, the J call TRBJ2-1; TRBD1 aligns across 9 bases. The CDR3 totals 16 residues. The ends lost 0 bases at V and 7 bases at J; junction bases unmatched: 7. Germline lookup yields CDR1 MNHNY and CDR2 SVGAGI (reference sequence). The CDR3 loop reads CASSYSIGQGKNEQFF. DNA for the CDR3: TGTGCCAGCAGTTACTCGATCGGACAGGGGAAGAATGAGCAGTTCTTC.

The chain uses TRBV29-1 and TRBJ2-1; 9 bases match TRBD1. CDR3 length: 14 residues. Germline loops: CDR1 SQVTM, CDR2 ANQGSEA. The V gene end was trimmed by 8 bases and the J gene end by 8 bases; junction bases not matched to a gene: 13. CDR3 protein: CSTWRDRDSDEQFF. The CDR3 DNA is TGCAGCACTTGGAGGGACAGGGATAGCGATGAGCAGTTCTTC.

This clonotype was seen more than once but under ten times. The rearrangement uses TRBV7-3 and TRBJ2-5; 8 bases fit TRBD1. The last part of the DNA fits TRBJ2-1 better; the J call may be wrong. The CDR3 totals 15 residues. Germline V gene data show CDR1 as SGHTA and CDR2 as FQGTGA. The CDR3 loop is CASSLIQGAGNEQFF. DNA of the CDR3: TGTGCCAGCAGCTTAATTCAGGGGGCGGGCAATGAGCAGTTCTTC.

The chain combines TRBV7-6 with TRBJ2-2, with 9 bases matching TRBD1. V shed 5 bases and J 5 bases; nucleotides not matched to a gene: 6. This CDR3 is built from 15 residues. Germline V CDR1 and CDR2: SGHVS, FNYEAQ. CDR3 in amino acids: CASSPAGTGTGELFF. CDR3 DNA: TGTGCCAGCAGCCCAGCCGGGACAGGGACCGGGGAGCTGTTTTTT.

The sample holds a few counts of this clonotype. The V gene is TRBV12-3 or TRBV12-4, the J gene TRBJ1-4, with a weak D call TRBD1 (5 bases). V lost 6 bases and J lost 4, with 18 bases in between. This CDR3 spans 16 amino acids. The CDR3 DNA sequence: TGTGCCAGCAGCCCCGGGACCCGGCTCTATAATGAAAAACTGTTTTTT. Amino acid sequence: CASSPGTRLYNEKLFF.

This clonotype was recorded at least ten times. This chain links TRBV20-1 with TRBJ2-5; TRBD2 agrees at 8 bases. Trimming cost V 1 base and J 5 bases; bases outside gene matches: 3. The CDR3 covers 13 residues. Germline V gene lookup returns CDR1 DFQATT and CDR2 SNEGSKA (reference sequence). This CDR3 is CSARVAGRETQYF. The CDR3 region has the DNA TGCAGTGCTAGAGTAGCGGGGAGGGAGACCCAGTACTTC.

Turning to this clonotype: The germline gene is not matched at one end of the junction; a read error may be the cause. This chain links TRBV6-5 with TRBJ2-3; D is perhaps TRBD1 (6 bases). Germline loops: CDR1 MNHEY, CDR2 SVGAGI. The CDR3 length is 16 residues. In nucleotides, the CDR3 is TGTGCCGGCAGTTACAAACAGGGTCTGGGCACAGATACGCAGTATTTT. Translating gives CAGSYKQGLGTDTQYF.

This clonotype has ten or more counts. The chain uses TRBV27 and TRBJ2-5; D may be TRBD1 (6 bases). Germline CDR1 MNHEY, CDR2 SMNVEV (reference sequence). V was clipped by 5 bases and J by 4 bases, with 14 bases between them. This CDR3 is 14 amino acids long. CDR3 coding DNA: TGTGCCAGCAGTCCACAGATAGGGGGAGAGACCCAGTACTTC. This translates into CASSPQIGGETQYF.

This chain joins TRBV27 and TRBJ2-7; D is unresolved. CDR3 size: 16 residues. Trimming shortened V by 5 bases and J by 0 bases, and 17 bases separated the two germline ends. The germline V gene has CDR1 MNHEY and CDR2 SMNVEV (reference sequence). For the CDR3, the DNA is TGTGCCAGCAGTACCTATCCCGAGGTAAGCTCCTACGAGCAGTACTTC. Amino acids: CASSTYPEVSSYEQYF.

The gene calls are TRBV29-1 and TRBJ1-2; D is unclear. CDR3 length: 12 amino acids. CDR1 and CDR2 from the germline V gene are SQVTM and ANQGSEA. V dropped 4 bases and J dropped 6 bases, with 12 bases sitting between them. In nucleotides, the CDR3 is TGCAGCGTTGGTCACGGGAACCATGGCTACACCTTC. Translated, it gives CSVGHGNHGYTF.